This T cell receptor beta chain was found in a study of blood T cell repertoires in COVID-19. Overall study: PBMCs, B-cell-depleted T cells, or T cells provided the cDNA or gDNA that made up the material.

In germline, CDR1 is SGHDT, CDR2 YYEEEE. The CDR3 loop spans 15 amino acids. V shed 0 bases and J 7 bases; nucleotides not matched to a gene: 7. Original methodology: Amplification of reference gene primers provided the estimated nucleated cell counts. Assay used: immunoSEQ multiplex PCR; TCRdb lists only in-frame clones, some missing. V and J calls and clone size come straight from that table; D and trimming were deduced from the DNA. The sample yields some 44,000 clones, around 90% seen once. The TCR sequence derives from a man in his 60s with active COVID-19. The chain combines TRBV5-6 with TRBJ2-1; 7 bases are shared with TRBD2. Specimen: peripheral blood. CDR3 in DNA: TGTGCCAGCAGCTTGGTACGGGACTACCTTAATGAGCAGTTCTTC. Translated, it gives CASSLVRDYLNEQFF.